A selection of T cell receptor beta chains follows, all from one sample in a study of identifying expanded T cells in peripheral blood. Libraries were prepared by immunoSEQ multiplex PCR; TCRdb keeps only in-frame clonotypes and omits some of them. Altogether around 99,000 clones are present, about nine tenths being singletons, with the ten largest covering under 9%. The sequencing sample was made of blood. Source of these receptors: a person aged 18 to 75 in good health. Both conserved end residues are part of each CDR3. A D gene is named only where the DNA matches it firmly. Size values are once, few and many counts, or a class for expanded clones, and some rows have none.

D,V,J,size,DNA,CDR3
-,TRBV7-3,TRBJ2-1,-,TGTGCCAGCAGCTCCGGACTCAGCGGCTACAATGAGCAGTTCTTC,CASSSGLSGYNEQFF
TRBD1,TRBV5-1,TRBJ1-6,-,TGCGCCACCTCAAATGGAGACAGGGGTAATTCACCCCTCCACTTT,CATSNGDRGNSPLHF
TRBD1,TRBV27,TRBJ1-5,-,TGTGCCAGCAGTGCTTGGACAGGGGGCTTCAATCAGCCCCAGCATTTT,CASSAWTGGFNQPQHF
-,TRBV9,TRBJ1-1,-,TGTGCCAGCAGTTGGGGAGGGGTGAGAGACACTGAAGCTTTCTTT,CASSWGGVRDTEAFF
-,TRBV7-3,TRBJ2-7,-,TGTGCCAGCACCCAGCAGGGGAACGAGCAGTACTTC,CASTQQGNEQYF
-,TRBV18,TRBJ2-5,-,TGTGCCAGCTCACGGGCAGGGCGCGAGACCCAGTACTTC,CASSRAGRETQYF
-,TRBV19,TRBJ2-3,-,TGTGCCAGTAGTATAGGTAAGGGAGCAGATACGCAGTATTTT,CASSIGKGADTQYF
-,TRBV10-1,TRBJ1-1,-,TGCGCCAGCAGTGAGTCAACAGGTCAGAACACTGAAGCTTTCTTT,CASSESTGQNTEAFF
-,TRBV19,TRBJ1-2,few,TGTGCCATCTCATACCCACTGCGGGGATACTATGGCTACACCTTC,CAISYPLRGYYGYTF
-,TRBV5-5,TRBJ2-3,-,TGTGCCAGCAGCTGGGACCGCAGCACAGATACGCAGTATTTT,CASSWDRSTDTQYF
TRBD1,TRBV6-5,TRBJ2-2,-,TGTGCCAGCAGGACCGGACAGGCGAACACCGGGGAGCTGTTTTTT,CASRTGQANTGELFF
TRBD1,TRBV19,TRBJ1-5,few,TGTGCCAGTAGTACCACAGGGGGCTTCAATCAGCCCCAGCATTTT,CASSTTGGFNQPQHF